This T cell receptor beta chain was identified during a study of T-cell memory formation after mild COVID-19 (dated by TCRdb to the early 2020s). About the study as a whole: Most TCR sequence clusters were specific to one of the two donors. In two donors, T-cell clones that expanded and contracted after mild COVID-19 were tracked by sequencing TCRalpha and TCRbeta repertoires over time. The cohort comprised two young, previously healthy adult volunteers, one female and one male.

Ficoll-Paque density gradient centrifugation was the method used to isolate PBMCs. Note on this clonotype: It has no known antigen specificity. Per-nucleotide qualities are absent, and no much larger clonotype sits a single base away.

The CDR3 runs 17 amino acids, cysteine and phenylalanine included. Only CDR3 DNA is held: 51 bases, read in frame from base 1. For this chain, trimming is 0 bases at the V end and 2 bases at the J end, and the number of junction bases without a gene match is 8. CDR1 and CDR2 (SGHRS, YFSETQ) derive from the germline V gene. Results and caveats for the whole study, not just this receptor: Only a couple of mild cases were covered in the study, and larger cohorts including severe cases with pre-infection samples were considered necessary. Some responding clones were detected in pre-infection memory, suggesting pre-existing cross-reactive memory T cells joined the SARS-CoV-2 response. Contracting CD4+ clones were located mainly in the CM and EM memory subsets, whereas CD8+ clones were found to be enriched in EMRA. Clones that contracted from day 15 to 85 showed balanced CD4/CD8 phenotypes, whereas a second wave of clones that expanded from day 15 to 37 leaned towards CD4+. SARS-CoV-2 specificity was not confirmed for the second-wave clones peaking on day 37.

Sequencer: Illumina NovaSeq 6000. TCRalpha and TCRbeta cDNA libraries were built by 5'RACE with constant-segment primers, adding sample barcodes and unique molecular identifiers. Trizol reagent was used to extract RNA from every sample. Amplification of the libraries took two PCR steps, and the second step added a second sample barcode plus Illumina TruSeq adapters. Sequencing of the libraries was done on an Illumina NovaSeq, producing 2 x 150 bp paired-end reads. As for the original processing: The reads were demultiplexed and collapsed into UMI-guided consensus sequences using migec v1.2.7. Using mixcr v2.1.11, the UMI consensuses were aligned to TRA and TRB V and J templates and assembled into clonotypes. Expanded or contracted clonotypes were those called significant by both edgeR and NoisET, with noise models trained on biological replicates. For edgeR calls, the thresholds were a false discovery rate-adjusted p below 0.01 and a log2 fold-change of 1. As an exploratory analysis of dynamics, PCA with hierarchical clustering was applied to max-normalized trajectories of the 1000 most abundant clonotypes. Separately sequenced CD4+ and CD8+ repertoires were used to assign a CD4 or CD8 phenotype to each responding clone. TCRdb applied fastp at Q25 and MiXCR to the public reads, then kept only in-frame beta chains. Entries are consolidated by CDR3 protein sequence, retaining the most common genes and DNA. The V and J calls come from TCRdb's annotation, not from the publication. For this sample there are approximately 500,000 distinct CDR3 sequences; around 27% appear just once. Around 13% of the sample rests with the top ten.

Sequencing used PBMCs or a T cell subset sorted from them (not recorded which). The chain is assembled from TRBV5-1 and TRBJ2-1; 7 bases in the middle match TRBD2. This sequence originates from an adult woman who had mild COVID-19 (a few samples of this study predate the infection). The sample titles of this study are shuffled in the database, so cell type and time point are left out; the donor was told from shared clones. The DNA is TGCGCCAGCAGCTTGGCCGGGCGGGGGTTGACCTACAATGAGCAGTTCTTC. This encodes CASSLAGRGLTYNEQFF. With the portions outside the CDR3 filled from the reference TRBV5-1 and TRBJ2-1 genes, the complete variable region becomes KAGVTQTPRYLIKTRGQQVTLSCSPISGHRSVSWYQQTPGQGLQFLFEYFSETQRNKGNFPGRFSGRQFSNSRSEMNVSTLELGDSALYLCASSLAGRGLTYNEQFFGPGTRLTVL.